These T cell receptor beta chains were read from a single sample in a study of CD8 T cells in Susac syndrome. TCRdb recomputed calls from the immunoSEQ multiplex PCR reads with MiXCR, one row per CDR3 protein. Of about 110,000 distinct CDR3 sequences detected, about 96% appear once; the ten largest clones hold around 0.1%. Sequenced: CD4+ T cells from PBMCs. The receptors stem from a human donor in good health. CDR3s include the opening cysteine and the closing phenylalanine or tryptophan. The D gene is left open where the match is weak. Part of the rows lack a size; the others show once, few, many or a class for expanded clones.

-	TRBV18	TRBJ2-4	-	CASSPLDSGSIQYF	TGTGCCAGCTCACCACTCGACAGCGGTTCCATTCAGTACTTC
-	TRBV29-1	TRBJ2-3	-	CSVEDQGGDSTVTDTQYF	TGCAGCGTTGAAGATCAGGGGGGGGACTCTACTGTCACAGATACGCAGTATTTT
-	TRBV11-3	TRBJ2-2	-	CASRERVGTGELFF	TGTGCCAGCAGGGAGAGGGTCGGTACCGGGGAGCTGTTTTTT
once	TRBV4-1	TRBJ1-3	-	CASSQERVLSGNTIYF	TGCGCCAGCAGCCAAGAACGGGTTCTCTCTGGAAACACCATATATTTT
-	TRBV3-1	TRBJ2-5	-	CASRKGRWETQYF	TGTGCCAGCAGAAAGGGTCGGTGGGAGACCCAGTACTTC
-	TRBV7-9	TRBJ1-1	TRBD1	CASSPDRGAEAFF	TGTGCCAGCAGTCCGGACAGGGGAGCTGAAGCTTTCTTT
-	TRBV3-1	TRBJ2-3	TRBD2	CASARSGTSGSSRGDTQYF	TGTGCCAGCGCCCGATCGGGCACTAGCGGGAGTAGTCGAGGAGATACGCAGTATTTT
once	TRBV25-1	TRBJ2-7	-	CASSTNTYEQYF	TGTGCCAGCAGTACGAATACCTACGAGCAGTACTTC
-	TRBV2	TRBJ1-4	-	CASKGSSNEKLFF	TGTGCCAGCAAGGGCAGTAGTAATGAAAAACTGTTTTTT
-	TRBV2	TRBJ2-3	TRBD2	CASLAGPGDTQYF	TGTGCCAGCCTAGCGGGACCAGGGGATACGCAGTATTTT
-	TRBV19	TRBJ1-1	-	CASSIQGTGSTEAFF	TGTGCCAGTAGTATTCAAGGGACGGGGAGCACTGAAGCTTTCTTT
-	TRBV24-1	TRBJ2-1	-	CATSDGQFLQQFF	TGTGCCACCAGTGATGGACAGTTTTTACAGCAGTTCTTC
-	TRBV20-1	TRBJ2-3	-	CSADGERSNTDTQYF	TGCAGTGCCGACGGGGAGCGGAGCAACACAGATACGCAGTATTTT
-	TRBV7-6	TRBJ2-3	-	CASSLAGASTDTQYF	TGTGCCAGCAGCTTAGCGGGGGCTAGCACAGATACGCAGTATTTT
-	TRBV3-1	TRBJ2-7	-	CASSQLTQGNSYEQYF	TGTGCCAGCAGCCAACTAACCCAGGGGAACAGCTACGAGCAGTACTTC
-	TRBV7-2	TRBJ1-1	TRBD1	CASSYSPGTGSEAFF	TGTGCCAGCAGCTACAGTCCCGGGACAGGGAGTGAAGCTTTCTTT
-	TRBV19	TRBJ2-1	-	CASSMGGLYNEQFF	TGTGCCAGTAGTATGGGAGGCCTCTACAATGAGCAGTTCTTC
-	TRBV15	TRBJ1-2	-	CATSREGAVYGYTF	TGTGCCACCAGCAGAGAGGGGGCAGTCTATGGCTACACCTTC
-	TRBV2	TRBJ2-7	-	CASSDQAVAYEQYF	TGTGCCAGCAGTGATCAGGCAGTAGCCTACGAGCAGTACTTC
-	TRBV7-2	TRBJ1-1	TRBD1	CASSHVDRGVLNTEAFF	TGTGCCAGCAGTCACGTGGACAGGGGCGTCTTGAACACTGAAGCTTTCTTT
-	TRBV2	TRBJ1-4	-	CASSEFEINWDEKLFF	TGTGCCAGCAGTGAATTTGAGATCAACTGGGATGAAAAACTGTTTTTT
-	TRBV7-3	TRBJ1-1	TRBD1	CASSLPRGRVTEAFF	TGTGCCAGCAGCCTCCCGAGGGGGCGGGTCACTGAAGCTTTCTTT
-	TRBV20-1	TRBJ1-1	-	CSAFKGGSNTEAFF	TGCAGTGCATTTAAAGGGGGGAGTAACACTGAAGCTTTCTTT
-	TRBV27	TRBJ2-2	-	CASRSGGPETGELFF	TGTGCCAGCAGAAGCGGAGGGCCGGAGACCGGGGAGCTGTTTTTT
-	TRBV4-1	TRBJ1-2	-	CASSQAGKGHGYTF	TGCGCCAGCAGCCAAGCCGGAAAGGGACATGGCTACACCTTC
-	TRBV6-5	TRBJ2-5	TRBD2	CASASGFQETQYF	TGTGCCAGCGCTAGCGGTTTCCAAGAGACCCAGTACTTC
-	TRBV7-9	TRBJ1-1	-	CASSWVERDLNTEAFF	TGTGCCAGCAGCTGGGTGGAGCGGGATCTGAACACTGAAGCTTTCTTT
-	TRBV3-1	TRBJ2-2	-	CASSQDSQTRANTGELFF	TGTGCCAGCAGCCAAGATTCTCAGACTAGAGCGAACACCGGGGAGCTGTTTTTT
-	TRBV7-8	TRBJ2-3	-	CASSPYRAQGPDTQYF	TGTGCCAGCAGCCCTTACCGGGCTCAGGGCCCAGATACGCAGTATTTT
once	TRBV5-1	TRBJ2-5	-	CASSFGRNTKETQYF	TGCGCCAGCAGCTTTGGACGGAATACAAAAGAGACCCAGTACTTC
-	TRBV6-5	TRBJ2-3	TRBD1	CASSYARGRTGDTQYF	TGTGCCAGCAGTTACGCAAGGGGGCGCACGGGGGATACGCAGTATTTT